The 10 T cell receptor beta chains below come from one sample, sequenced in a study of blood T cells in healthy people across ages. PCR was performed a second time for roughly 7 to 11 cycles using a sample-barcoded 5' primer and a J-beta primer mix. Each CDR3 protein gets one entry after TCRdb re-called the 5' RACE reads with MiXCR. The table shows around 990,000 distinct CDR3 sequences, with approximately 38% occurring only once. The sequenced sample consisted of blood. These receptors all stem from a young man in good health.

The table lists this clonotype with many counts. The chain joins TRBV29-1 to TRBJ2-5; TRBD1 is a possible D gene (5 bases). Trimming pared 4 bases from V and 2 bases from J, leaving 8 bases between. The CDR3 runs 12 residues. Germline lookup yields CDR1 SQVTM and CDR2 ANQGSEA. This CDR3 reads CSVVWTQETQYF. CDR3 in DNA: TGCAGCGTTGTTTGGACACAAGAGACCCAGTACTTC.

This CDR3 reads CASSPKQGRGAFF. The CDR3 coding sequence is TGTGCCAGCAGCCCAAAACAGGGCCGAGGCGCTTTCTTT. The gene calls are TRBV5-6 and TRBJ1-1, with D possibly TRBD1 on 6 matching bases. CDR3 length equals 13 residues. Trimming stripped 4 bases from V and 11 bases from J, with 18 bases between. From germline, CDR1 is SGHDT and CDR2 YYEEEE.

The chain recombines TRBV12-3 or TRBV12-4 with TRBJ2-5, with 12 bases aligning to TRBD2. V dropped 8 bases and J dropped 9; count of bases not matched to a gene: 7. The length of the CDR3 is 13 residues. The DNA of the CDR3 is TGTGCCAGCCTCCCTAGCGGGGGGGCCTCCCAGTACTTC. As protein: CASLPSGGASQYF.

In DNA form, the CDR3 reads TGCAGTGCTAGAAACCACAATGAGCAGTTCTTC. The encoded protein is CSARNHNEQFF. The chain is built from TRBV20-1 and TRBJ2-1; D is uncertain. Germline-derived CDR1 and CDR2 are DFQATT and SNEGSKA (reference sequence). V gave up 2 bases and J gave up 5 bases, with 4 bases separating them. The CDR3 runs 11 residues.

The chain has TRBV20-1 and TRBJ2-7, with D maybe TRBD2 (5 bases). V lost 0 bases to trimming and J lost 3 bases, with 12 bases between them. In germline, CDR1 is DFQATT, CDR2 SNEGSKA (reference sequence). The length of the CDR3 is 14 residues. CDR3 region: CSAREREGYYEQYF. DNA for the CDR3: TGCAGTGCTAGAGAAAGAGAGGGCTACTACGAGCAGTACTTC.

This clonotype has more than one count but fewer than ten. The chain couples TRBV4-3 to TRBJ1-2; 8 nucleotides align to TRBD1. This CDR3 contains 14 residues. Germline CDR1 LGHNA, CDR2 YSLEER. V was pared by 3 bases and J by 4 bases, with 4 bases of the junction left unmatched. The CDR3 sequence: CASSQRGTGYGYTF. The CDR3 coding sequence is TGCGCCAGCAGCCAGAGAGGGACAGGCTATGGCTACACCTTC.

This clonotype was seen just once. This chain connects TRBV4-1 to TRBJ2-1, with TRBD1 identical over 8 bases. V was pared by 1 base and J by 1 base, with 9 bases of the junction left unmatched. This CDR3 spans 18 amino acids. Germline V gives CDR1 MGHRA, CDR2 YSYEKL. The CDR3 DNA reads TGCGCCAGCAGCCAAGGTCCCAACAGGGGGAGGTCCTACAATGAGCAGTTCTTC. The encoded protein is CASSQGPNRGRSYNEQFF.

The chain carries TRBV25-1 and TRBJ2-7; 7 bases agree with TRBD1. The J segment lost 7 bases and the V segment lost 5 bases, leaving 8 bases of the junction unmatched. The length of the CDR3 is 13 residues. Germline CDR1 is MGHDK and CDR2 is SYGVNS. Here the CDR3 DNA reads TGTGCCAGCAGTAACCGGGACAGTTGGGAGCAGTACTTC. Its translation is CASSNRDSWEQYF.

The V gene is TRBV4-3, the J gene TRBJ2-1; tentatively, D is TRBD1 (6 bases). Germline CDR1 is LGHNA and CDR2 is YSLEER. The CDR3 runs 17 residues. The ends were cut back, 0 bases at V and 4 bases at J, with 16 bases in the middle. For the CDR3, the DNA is TGCGCCAGCAGCCAAGAGTCACCAGGGGACATTTACAATGAGCAGTTCTTC. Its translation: CASSQESPGDIYNEQFF.

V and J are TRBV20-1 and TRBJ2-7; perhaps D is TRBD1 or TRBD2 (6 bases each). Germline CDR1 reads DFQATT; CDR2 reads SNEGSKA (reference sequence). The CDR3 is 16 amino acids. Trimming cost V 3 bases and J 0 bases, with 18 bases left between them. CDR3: CSARQSTGGPSYEQYF. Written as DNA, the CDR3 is TGCAGTGCTAGGCAATCCACCGGGGGCCCCTCCTACGAGCAGTACTTC.